A single sample is the source of the 13 T cell receptor beta chains below, sequenced in a study of Ad26.COV2.S vaccination and SARS-CoV-2 variants. Treatment meaning: some 20 received Ad26.COV2.S at low or high dose, single or two shots; 5 received placebo; per-sample allocation not given. Day 63 following the first vaccine or placebo injection was when the samples were taken. This table comes from immunoSEQ multiplex PCR, and its TCRdb copy is limited to in-frame clones, with some not included. The repertoire holds about 350,000 clones, approximately 86% seen once, with around 11% in the top ten. Source: peripheral blood, taken in a trial of Ad26.COV2.S vaccine versus placebo. The source is a person between 18 and 60 years old who received the Ad26.COV2.S COVID-19 vaccine or a placebo.

This clone was picked up a small number of times. This chain links TRBV10-3 with TRBJ2-1, with D perhaps matching TRBD2 (6 bases). There are 14 residues in the CDR3. Between the trimmed V and J ends, which lost 5 bases and 3 bases, there was a span of 11 bases. The germline V gene has CDR1 ENHRY and CDR2 SYGVKD. The CDR3 nucleotides are TGTGCCATCAGTCTGGGACTCTTCTACAATGAGCAGTTCTTC. It is translated as CAISLGLFYNEQFF.

The V and J genes are TRBV25-1 and TRBJ1-6, with D unresolved. The germline V and J ends were trimmed by 5 bases and 0 bases, with 5 bases remaining between them. Germline loops: CDR1 MGHDK, CDR2 SYGVNS. The CDR3 is 14 amino acids. The CDR3 nucleotides read TGTGCCAGCAGTTTCAGCTCCTATAATTCACCCCTCCACTTT. It encodes CASSFSSYNSPLHF.

The chain links TRBV6-5 to TRBJ2-1, with 8 bases lining up with TRBD2. V lost 0 bases and J lost 9; bases outside the gene matches: 1. The CDR3 loop spans 13 amino acids. The V gene's germline CDR1 is MNHEY and CDR2 SVGAGI. The CDR3 region is CASSYSRGGEQFF. The CDR3 DNA reads TGTGCCAGCAGTTACTCTCGGGGGGGTGAGCAGTTCTTC.

The chain combines TRBV6-2 or TRBV6-3 with TRBJ2-2; TRBD1 agrees at 7 bases. With 4 bases clipped from V and 8 bases from J, the junction kept 7 bases outside the gene matches. The CDR3 extends over 14 amino acids. CDR1 MNHEY and CDR2 SVGEGT come from the germline V gene. The CDR3 reads CASSFDRVGGELFF. The DNA for the CDR3 is TGTGCCAGCAGTTTCGACAGGGTCGGTGGGGAGCTGTTTTTT.

The gene calls are TRBV2 and TRBJ2-7; TRBD2 matches 12 bases. Germline-derived CDR1 and CDR2 are SNHLY and FYNNEI. V lost 0 bases, J lost 3 bases, and 3 bases stayed unmatched. The CDR3 has 16 residues. CDR3: CASSEASGLAGYEQYF. For the CDR3, the DNA is TGTGCCAGCAGTGAAGCCTCGGGACTAGCGGGCTACGAGCAGTACTTC. Variable domain in full (rest from reference TRBV2 and TRBJ2-7): EPEVTQTPSHQVTQMGQEVILRCVPISNHLYFYWYRQILGQKVEFLVSFYNNEISEKSEIFDDQFSVERPDGSNFTLKIRSTKLEDSAMYFCASSEASGLAGYEQYFGPGTRLTVT.

The chain carries TRBV4-1 and TRBJ2-5; D unclear. Trimming removed 0 bases from V and 1 base from J, with 9 bases in between. The CDR3 totals 15 residues. In germline, CDR1 is MGHRA, CDR2 YSYEKL. CDR3 amino acids: CASSQDHHRQETQYF. The DNA for the CDR3 is TGCGCCAGCAGCCAAGATCATCATCGCCAAGAGACCCAGTACTTC.

This clone was detected once. The chain combines TRBV21-1 with TRBJ2-5; TRBD1 reflects the table's D call only, with no check against the DNA. TRBV21-1 is classified as a pseudogene. CDR3 length equals 16 residues. CDR3 residues: CASSKTQQGHQETQYF. In DNA, the CDR3 is TGTGCCAGCAGCAAAACGCAACAGGGTCATCAAGAGACCCAGTACTTC.

This sequence joins TRBV4-3 and TRBJ2-1, with TRBD2 identical over 9 bases. CDR3 length: 15 residues. The germline CDR1 and CDR2 sequences are LGHNA and YSLEER. The V segment lost 4 bases and the J segment 2 bases; nucleotides outside the gene matches: 3. For the CDR3, the DNA is TGCGCCAGCAGCCCAGCGGGAGGCCCCTACAATGAGCAGTTCTTC. It encodes CASSPAGGPYNEQFF.

V usage is TRBV4-2 and J usage is TRBJ2-7; TRBD1 matches 8 bases. In germline, CDR1 is LGHNA, CDR2 YNFKEQ. This CDR3 is 16 amino acids long. The V segment lost 4 bases and the J segment 1 base; nucleotides outside the gene matches: 9. The CDR3 sequence: CASSREAGTGSYEQYF. CDR3 sequence (DNA): TGTGCCAGCAGCCGGGAAGCCGGGACAGGATCCTACGAGCAGTACTTC.

The chain links TRBV5-6 to TRBJ1-2; D possibly corresponds to TRBD1 (5 bases). The CDR3 spans 12 residues. V was clipped by 1 base and J by 8 bases, with 9 bases between them. Germline values: CDR1 SGHDT, CDR2 YYEEEE. The CDR3 DNA reads as TGTGCCAGCAGCTTGAGCAGGGAAGGCTACACCTTC. Translating gives CASSLSREGYTF. Drawing the rest from reference TRBV5-6 and TRBJ1-2, the complete variable domain is DAGVTQSPTHLIKTRGQQVTLRCSPKSGHDTVSWYQQALGQGPQFIFQYYEEEERQRGNFPDRFSGHQFPNYSSELNVNALLLGDSALYLCASSLSREGYTFGSGTRLTVV.

The chain couples TRBV5-5 to TRBJ1-2; TRBD1 is a possible D gene (5 bases). Germline V lookup: CDR1 SGHKS, CDR2 YYEKEE (reference sequence). This CDR3 region has 14 residues. The V end lost 0 bases, the J end lost 8 bases, and 14 bases lay between the germline ends. The CDR3: CASSLGAGKEGYTF. DNA for the CDR3: TGTGCCAGCAGCTTGGGGGCAGGGAAGGAAGGCTACACCTTC. Complete variable domain (other parts from reference TRBV5-5 and TRBJ1-2): DAGVTQSPTHLIKTRGQQVTLRCSPISGHKSVSWYQQVLGQGPQFIFQYYEKEERGRGNFPDRFSARQFPNYSSELNVNALLLGDSALYLCASSLGAGKEGYTFGSGTRLTVV.

V and J are TRBV9 and TRBJ2-7, with 9 bases that match TRBD1. Germline V gives CDR1 SGDLS, CDR2 YYNGEE. The CDR3 has 14 amino acids. Germline trimming cut 3 bases from V and 6 bases from J; bases unmatched to any gene: 7. CDR3 region: CASSAGDRVGEQYF. CDR3 coding DNA: TGTGCCAGCAGCGCAGGGGACAGGGTTGGCGAGCAGTACTTC. Complete variable domain (other parts from reference TRBV9 and TRBJ2-7): DSGVTQTPKHLITATGQRVTLRCSPRSGDLSVYWYQQSLDQGLQFLIQYYNGEERAKGNILERFSAQQFPDLHSELNLSSLELGDSALYFCASSAGDRVGEQYFGPGTRLTVT.

The chain recombines TRBV6-5 with TRBJ1-1; 7 bases map to TRBD1. The CDR3 is made up of 14 amino acids. Germline trimming cut 8 bases from V and 1 base from J; bases unmatched to any gene: 7. CDR1 MNHEY and CDR2 SVGAGI come from the germline V gene. Here the CDR3 DNA reads TGTGCCAGCCGGCCCGGACAGGCGAACACTGAAGCTTTCTTT. Amino acids: CASRPGQANTEAFF.